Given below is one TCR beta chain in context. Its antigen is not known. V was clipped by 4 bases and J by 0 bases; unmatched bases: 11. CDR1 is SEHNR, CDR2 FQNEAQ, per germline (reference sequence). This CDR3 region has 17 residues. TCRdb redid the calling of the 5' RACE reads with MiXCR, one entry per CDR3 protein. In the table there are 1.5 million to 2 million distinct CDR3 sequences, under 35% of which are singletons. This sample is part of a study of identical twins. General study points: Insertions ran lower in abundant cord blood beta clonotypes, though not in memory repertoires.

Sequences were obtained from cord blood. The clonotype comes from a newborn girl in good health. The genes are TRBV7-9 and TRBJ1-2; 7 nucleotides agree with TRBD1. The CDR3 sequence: CASSSYLRTGANYGYTF. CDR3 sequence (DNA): TGTGCCAGCAGCTCATATCTCCGGACAGGAGCTAACTATGGCTACACCTTC.